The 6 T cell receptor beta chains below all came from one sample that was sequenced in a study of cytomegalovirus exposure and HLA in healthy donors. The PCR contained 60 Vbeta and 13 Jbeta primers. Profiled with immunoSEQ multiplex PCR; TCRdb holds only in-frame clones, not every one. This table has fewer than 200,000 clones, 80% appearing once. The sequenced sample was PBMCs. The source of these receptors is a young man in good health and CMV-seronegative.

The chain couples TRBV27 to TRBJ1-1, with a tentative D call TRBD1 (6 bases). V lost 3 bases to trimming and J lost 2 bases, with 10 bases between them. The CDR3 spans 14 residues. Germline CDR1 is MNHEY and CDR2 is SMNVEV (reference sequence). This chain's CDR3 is CASSFAGGNTEAFF. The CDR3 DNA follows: TGTGCCAGCAGTTTTGCGGGGGGCAACACTGAAGCTTTCTTT.

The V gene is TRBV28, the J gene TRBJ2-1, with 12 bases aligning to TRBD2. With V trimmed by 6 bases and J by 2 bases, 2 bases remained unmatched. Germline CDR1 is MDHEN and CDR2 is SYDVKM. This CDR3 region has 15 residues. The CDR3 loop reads CASRSSGRAYNEQFF. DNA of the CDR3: TGTGCCAGCAGATCTAGCGGGAGGGCCTACAATGAGCAGTTCTTC.

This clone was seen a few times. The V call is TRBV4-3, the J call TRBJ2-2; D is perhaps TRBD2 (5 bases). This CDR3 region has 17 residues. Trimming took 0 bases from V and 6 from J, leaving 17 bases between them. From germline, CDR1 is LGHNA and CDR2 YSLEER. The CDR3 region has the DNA TGCGCCAGCAGCCAAGATACGGCACGGGAAAGACCCGGGGAGCTGTTTTTT. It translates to CASSQDTARERPGELFF.

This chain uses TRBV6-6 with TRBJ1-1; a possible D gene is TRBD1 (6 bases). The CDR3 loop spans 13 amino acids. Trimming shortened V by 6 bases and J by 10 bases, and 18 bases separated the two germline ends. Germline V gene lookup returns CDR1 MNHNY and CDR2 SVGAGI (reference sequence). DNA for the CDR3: TGTGCCAGCAGCAACAGGGAGGGGGAGGGAGCTTTCTTT. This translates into CASSNREGEGAFF.

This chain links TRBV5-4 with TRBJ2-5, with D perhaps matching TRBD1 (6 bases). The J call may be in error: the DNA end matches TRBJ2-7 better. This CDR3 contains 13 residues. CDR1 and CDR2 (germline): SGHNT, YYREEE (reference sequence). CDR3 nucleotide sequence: TGTGCCAGCAGCTCGGGACATCTCAACGAGCAGTACTTC. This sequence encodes CASSSGHLNEQYF.

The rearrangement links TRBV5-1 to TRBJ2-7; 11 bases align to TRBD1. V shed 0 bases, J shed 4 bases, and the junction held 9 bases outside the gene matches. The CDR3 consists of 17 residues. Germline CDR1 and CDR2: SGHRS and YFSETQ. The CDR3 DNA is TGCGCCAGCAGCTTGGAGTCTGTCGGACAGGGGGCTTACGAGCAGTACTTC. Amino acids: CASSLESVGQGAYEQYF.